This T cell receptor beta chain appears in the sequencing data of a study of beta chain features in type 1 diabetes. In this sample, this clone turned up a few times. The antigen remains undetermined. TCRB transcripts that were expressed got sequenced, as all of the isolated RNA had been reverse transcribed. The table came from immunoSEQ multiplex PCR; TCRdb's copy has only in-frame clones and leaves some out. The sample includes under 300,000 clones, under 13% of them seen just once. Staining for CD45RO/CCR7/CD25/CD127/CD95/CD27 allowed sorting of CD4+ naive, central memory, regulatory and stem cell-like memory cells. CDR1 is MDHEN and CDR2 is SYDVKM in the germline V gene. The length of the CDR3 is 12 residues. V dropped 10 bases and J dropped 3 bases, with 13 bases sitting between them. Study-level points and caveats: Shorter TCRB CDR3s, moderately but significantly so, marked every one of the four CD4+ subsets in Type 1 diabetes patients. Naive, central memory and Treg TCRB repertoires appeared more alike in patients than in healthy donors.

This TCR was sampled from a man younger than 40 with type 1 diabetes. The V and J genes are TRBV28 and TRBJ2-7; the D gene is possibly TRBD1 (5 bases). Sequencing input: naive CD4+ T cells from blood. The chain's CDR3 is CATAQGDYEQYF. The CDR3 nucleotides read TGTGCCACTGCGCAGGGCGACTACGAGCAGTACTTC.